This T cell receptor beta chain was obtained from a study of CD8+ T cells in alopecia areata. For the study at large: The drug, oral tofacitinib, was given to treated patients at 5 to 10 mg twice daily. Treatment ran 6 to 18 months, with 6 months of follow-up afterward. General study points: Affected lesional scalp, above all in alopecia totalis/universalis, was more clonal than normal scalp.

The sample holds a few counts of this clone. Its specificity is not known. Germline V CDR1 and CDR2: SEHNR, FQNEAQ (reference sequence). The CDR3 length is 16 residues. Between the trimmed V and J ends, which lost 5 bases and 4 bases, there was a span of 17 bases. RNA extraction was followed by reverse transcription into cDNA, which acted as the sequencing template. Sequenced by immunoSEQ multiplex PCR; TCRdb stores in-frame clones only, minus some. The data contain about 130,000 clones, approximately 48% of them seen just once; the ten biggest clones take up around 20%. The sample in question was CD8+ T cells sorted from blood, obtained at week 0. This sequence was found in a human donor with alopecia areata. The chain combines TRBV7-9 with TRBJ2-2; D is unresolved. The chain's CDR3 is CASSPTSQRVTGELFF. CDR3 sequence (DNA): TGTGCCAGCAGCCCGACAAGCCAGCGAGTCACCGGGGAGCTGTTTTTT.